The 19 T cell receptor beta chains below all came from one sample that was sequenced in a study of molecular identifiers for immune sequencing clone quantification. TCRdb reprocessed the PCR reads with MiXCR, giving one entry per CDR3 protein. The data hold approximately 550,000 distinct CDR3 sequences, with about 22% observed a single time. Input material: naive CD8+ T cells from blood, with Jurkat cell RNA spiked in. Subset noted: FACS-sorted CD8+CD4-CCR7+CD45RA+ naive T cells. The origin of the receptors is a human donor in good health. Some libraries in this study had Jurkat cell RNA spiked in.

This clonotype turned up a few times. The chain combines TRBV13 with TRBJ2-5; D unclear. This CDR3 contains 13 residues. Trimming cost V 3 bases and J 5 bases, with 10 bases left between them. Germline CDR1 reads PRHDT; CDR2 reads FYEKMQ (reference sequence). For the CDR3, the DNA is TGTGCCAGCAGCTTTCTAGGAACGGAGACCCAGTACTTC. It encodes CASSFLGTETQYF.

This clonotype was seen ten or more times. The V and J genes are TRBV6-2 or TRBV6-3 and TRBJ2-7, with D possibly matching TRBD1 (6 bases). V was cut by 5 bases and J by 3 bases, with 14 bases left in between. Germline loops: CDR1 MNHEY, CDR2 SVGEGT. The CDR3 spans 14 residues. The CDR3 bases are TGTGCCAGCAGTCGAGTGGGGGCGCGCTACGAGCAGTACTTC. Translated: CASSRVGARYEQYF.

This clonotype occurred many times. V gene TRBV7-9 combines with J gene TRBJ2-5; D not resolved. The CDR3 runs to 14 residues. Germline values: CDR1 SEHNR, CDR2 FQNEAQ (reference sequence). V was pared by 0 bases and J by 6 bases, with 11 bases between. The CDR3 nucleotides read TGTGCCAGCAGCTTAGCGCTACCTGGGCAGACCCAGTACTTC. Residues: CASSLALPGQTQYF. Variable domain in full (rest from reference TRBV7-9 and TRBJ2-5): DTGVSQNPRHKITKRGQNVTFRCDPISEHNRLYWYRQTLGQGPEFLTYFQNEAQLEKSRLLSDRFSAERPKGSFSTLEIQRTEQGDSAMYLCASSLALPGQTQYFGPGTRLLVL.

This clonotype was seen many times. This sequence joins TRBV27 and TRBJ1-1; 7 bases are a match to TRBD1. The CDR3 is made up of 13 amino acids. V gave up 6 bases and J gave up 3 bases; unmatched junction bases: 4. Germline V lookup: CDR1 MNHEY, CDR2 SMNVEV (reference sequence). CDR3 region: CASRTGTHTEAFF. CDR3 in DNA: TGTGCCAGCAGGACAGGGACCCACACTGAAGCTTTCTTT.

Ten or more counts support this clonotype. The chain links TRBV4-3 to TRBJ2-5; D gene uncertain. The germline V gene has CDR1 LGHNA and CDR2 YSLEER. V dropped 0 bases and J dropped 7 bases, with 15 bases sitting between them. The CDR3 covers 15 residues. Here the CDR3 DNA reads TGCGCCAGCAGCCAAGATGTGCGGAGCCCGGGGACCCAGTACTTC. Its protein is CASSQDVRSPGTQYF.

CDR3 sequence: CASLAGGQGETQYF. CDR3 nucleotide sequence: TGTGCCAGCCTAGCGGGGGGGCAGGGGGAGACCCAGTACTTC. The chain joins TRBV6-6 to TRBJ2-5; 12 nucleotides match TRBD2. V lost 8 bases to trimming and J lost 5 bases; unmatched junction nucleotides: 6. The CDR3 contains 14 residues. The V gene's germline CDR1 is MNHNY and CDR2 SVGAGI (reference sequence).

This chain links TRBV10-3 with TRBJ1-4; 8 bases line up with TRBD1. With 4 bases clipped from V and 7 bases from J, the junction kept 5 bases outside the gene matches. The V gene's germline CDR1 is ENHRY and CDR2 SYGVKD. The length of the CDR3 is 14 residues. In DNA form, the CDR3 reads TGTGCCATCAGTGTGGGACAGGAGGGTGAAAAACTGTTTTTT. Translated: CAISVGQEGEKLFF.

The chain carries TRBV7-2 and TRBJ1-1; weak D call: TRBD1 (5 bases). CDR1 and CDR2 (germline): SGHTA, FQGNSA. The CDR3 spans 15 residues. Trimming took 2 bases from V and 7 from J, leaving 17 bases between them. The CDR3 sequence: CASSLPGLSVLEAFF. DNA for the CDR3: TGTGCCAGCAGCTTACCGGGACTCTCCGTACTTGAAGCTTTCTTT.

This clonotype has only a few counts. This chain connects TRBV4-3 to TRBJ1-6; no definite D call. The V gene's germline CDR1 is LGHNA and CDR2 YSLEER. Trimming took 0 bases from V and 2 from J, leaving 8 bases between them. This CDR3 has 16 amino acids. Here the CDR3 reads CASSQDRAAYNSPLHF. The CDR3 DNA reads as TGCGCCAGCAGCCAAGATCGGGCAGCCTATAATTCACCCCTCCACTTT.

This chain joins TRBV5-1 and TRBJ2-1; TRBD2 matches 9 bases. Germline V gene sequence: CDR1 SGHRS, CDR2 YFSETQ. V was pared by 0 bases and J by 8 bases, with 15 bases of the junction left unmatched. CDR3 size: 18 residues. As DNA, the CDR3 is TGCGCCAGCAGCTTGGAAGCAGTAGCGGGAGTCGCAGTCCATGAGCAGTTCTTC. Translated, it gives CASSLEAVAGVAVHEQFF.

V is TRBV6-6 and J is TRBJ1-2; 11 nucleotides agree with TRBD1. Losses at the gene ends were 2 bases for V and 3 bases for J; bases not matched to a gene: 5. This CDR3 comprises 16 residues. The germline V gene encodes CDR1 MNHNY and CDR2 SVGAGI (reference sequence). Written as DNA, the CDR3 is TGTGCCAGCAGTTACCGTACGGGACAGGGGGACTATGGCTACACCTTC. Translated: CASSYRTGQGDYGYTF.

With regard to this clonotype: This sequence may be a read error, since a much larger clone differs from it by one base. The V and J genes are TRBV6-4 and TRBJ2-3; no clear D. The V end lost 5 bases, the J end lost 4 bases, and 10 bases lay between the germline ends. The V gene's germline CDR1 is MRHNA and CDR2 SNTAGT. The CDR3 length is 13 residues. The CDR3 coding sequence is TGTGCCAGCAGTCAGATGGCCGCAGATACGCAGTATTTT. It encodes CASSQMAADTQYF.

J is TRBJ2-1 and V is TRBV2; D possibly corresponds to TRBD1 (6 bases). V was clipped by 3 bases and J by 9 bases, with 15 bases between them. Germline CDR1 SNHLY, CDR2 FYNNEI. The CDR3 covers 14 residues. DNA of the CDR3: TGTGCCAGCAGTGACCCCGGACAGATCACTGAGCAGTTCTTC. This sequence encodes CASSDPGQITEQFF. The full variable domain, completed using reference TRBV2 and TRBJ2-1, is EPEVTQTPSHQVTQMGQEVILRCVPISNHLYFYWYRQILGQKVEFLVSFYNNEISEKSEIFDDQFSVERPDGSNFTLKIRSTKLEDSAMYFCASSDPGQITEQFFGPGTRLTVL.

This chain links TRBV4-1 with TRBJ1-4, with 7 bases fitting TRBD1. J gave up 12 bases and V 2 bases, and 12 bases lay outside the gene matches. There are 15 residues in the CDR3. Germline values: CDR1 MGHRA, CDR2 YSYEKL. The CDR3 here is CASSQRDSLFGELFF. The DNA of the CDR3 is TGCGCCAGCAGCCAACGGGACAGCTTGTTTGGGGAACTGTTTTTT.

This clonotype was detected many times. The chain joins TRBV7-2 to TRBJ2-7, with a weak D call TRBD1 (5 bases). Germline V gene sequence: CDR1 SGHTA, CDR2 FQGNSA. V shed 5 bases and J shed 2 bases, with 13 bases lying between them. The CDR3 is 14 amino acids. The CDR3 nucleotides are TGTGCCAGCAGCCACGTGGGCAGGGCCTACGAGCAGTACTTC. Its translation: CASSHVGRAYEQYF. Filled out from reference TRBV7-2 and TRBJ2-7, the complete variable domain reads GAGVSQSPSNKVTEKGKDVELRCDPISGHTALYWYRQSLGQGLEFLIYFQGNSAPDKSGLPSDRFSAERTGGSVSTLTIQRTQQEDSAVYLCASSHVGRAYEQYFGPGTRLTVT.

At least ten counts were recorded for this clonotype. The gene calls are TRBV7-2 and TRBJ2-3; the D gene is possibly TRBD2 (5 bases). The CDR3 spans 15 residues. With 1 base removed from V and 0 bases from J, the gap between germline ends came to 8 bases. Germline V CDR1 and CDR2: SGHTA, FQGNSA. CDR3 sequence (DNA): TGTGCCAGCAGCTTAGGAGGACTTAGCACAGATACGCAGTATTTT. Protein product: CASSLGGLSTDTQYF.

This clonotype showed up many times. This CDR3 reads CASSRITQDYGYTF. The CDR3 DNA reads as TGTGCCAGCAGCCGTATAACACAGGATTATGGCTACACCTTC. The V call is TRBV7-2, the J call TRBJ1-2; weak D call: TRBD1 (5 bases). This CDR3 is 14 amino acids long. V dropped 5 bases and J dropped 5 bases, with 15 bases sitting between them. Germline assignment: CDR1 SGHTA and CDR2 FQGNSA.

The chain carries TRBV27 and TRBJ2-1; D may be TRBD2 (7 bases). CDR3 length: 15 amino acids. Per the germline V gene, CDR1 is MNHEY and CDR2 is SMNVEV (reference sequence). The V end was cut by 5 bases, the J end by 4 bases, with 15 bases between. The CDR3 region has the DNA TGTGCCAGCAGTGGGGAACAGGGAGGGTACAATGAGCAGTTCTTC. Encoded protein: CASSGEQGGYNEQFF.

This chain connects TRBV4-3 to TRBJ1-5; D not resolved. CDR1 and CDR2 (germline): LGHNA, YSLEER. V was pared by 0 bases and J by 3 bases, with 9 bases between. The CDR3 loop spans 15 amino acids. CDR3 in DNA: TGCGCCAGCAGCCAAGATTGGACTCCCAATCAGCCCCAGCATTTT. This sequence encodes CASSQDWTPNQPQHF.